A selection of T cell receptor beta chains follows, all from one sample in a study of beta chain features in type 1 diabetes. Clones were sequenced by immunoSEQ multiplex PCR, and TCRdb holds only the in-frame ones, with some missing. This sample has 970,000 or so clones, with about a sixth found just once. The sequencing sample was made of naive CD4+ T cells from blood. These receptors all stem from a woman aged 18-29 years in good health. Each CDR3 is given with its conserved first and last residue. The order of the fields is clone size, D gene, V gene, J gene, CDR3 protein, CDR3 DNA. D genes are given only for firm matches. Not all rows give a size; the values are once, few, many and, for expanded clones, a class.

size: few; D: TRBD2; V: TRBV4-1; J: TRBJ2-7; CDR3: CASSPTSGRAEQYF; DNA: TGCGCCAGCAGCCCGACTAGCGGGAGGGCCGAGCAGTACTTC
size: few; D: NA; V: TRBV25-1; J: TRBJ2-1; CDR3: CASSAFGATDEQFF; DNA: TGTGCCAGCAGTGCATTCGGGGCTACGGATGAGCAGTTCTTC
size: NA; D: TRBD2; V: TRBV7-9; J: TRBJ2-1; CDR3: CASSSGTRIEQFF; DNA: TGTGCCAGCAGCTCCGGGACTAGAATCGAGCAGTTCTTC
size: NA; D: TRBD1; V: TRBV19; J: TRBJ2-4; CDR3: CASSIKSGQGKRRNIQYF; DNA: TGTGCCAGTAGTATAAAGAGTGGACAGGGGAAGCGCCGAAACATTCAGTACTTC
size: few; D: NA; V: TRBV7-9; J: TRBJ2-3; CDR3: CASSHRVGWPDTQYF; DNA: TGTGCCAGCAGCCACAGGGTGGGGTGGCCAGATACGCAGTATTTT
size: NA; D: NA; V: TRBV27; J: TRBJ2-5; CDR3: CASSLSVALQETQYF; DNA: TGTGCCAGCAGTTTATCGGTGGCCCTCCAAGAGACCCAGTACTTC
size: NA; D: NA; V: TRBV5-6; J: TRBJ2-7; CDR3: CASSLLPSSTYEQYF; DNA: TGTGCCAGCAGCTTGCTTCCTAGCTCCACCTACGAGCAGTACTTC
size: NA; D: NA; V: TRBV12-5; J: TRBJ1-1; CDR3: CASGFVGGGSNTEAFF; DNA: TGTGCTAGTGGTTTTGTCGGCGGGGGATCAAACACTGAAGCTTTCTTT
size: few; D: TRBD1; V: TRBV7-3; J: TRBJ2-2; CDR3: CASRSDRDTGELFF; DNA: TGTGCCAGCAGGTCCGACAGGGACACCGGGGAGCTGTTTTTT
size: NA; D: TRBD2; V: TRBV29-1; J: TRBJ2-1; CDR3: CSAPSGRDYYNEQFF; DNA: TGCAGCGCTCCCAGCGGGAGGGATTACTACAATGAGCAGTTCTTC
size: NA; D: NA; V: TRBV28; J: TRBJ2-3; CDR3: CASSLGLAPDTQYF; DNA: TGTGCCAGCAGTTTGGGGCTGGCTCCAGATACGCAGTATTTT
size: NA; D: NA; V: TRBV7-9; J: TRBJ2-5; CDR3: CASSLWGARGTQYF; DNA: TGTGCCAGCAGCTTATGGGGGGCCCGGGGGACCCAGTACTTC
size: few; D: NA; V: TRBV23-1; J: TRBJ2-4; CDR3: CASSPTLDGWNIQYF; DNA: TGCGCCAGCAGTCCGACTCTGGACGGGTGGAACATTCAGTACTTC
size: few; D: NA; V: TRBV5-1; J: TRBJ1-1; CDR3: CASSRSPAANTEAFF; DNA: TGCGCCAGCAGCCGCTCTCCCGCGGCTAACACTGAAGCTTTCTTT
size: NA; D: NA; V: TRBV10-1; J: TRBJ2-2; CDR3: CASSEWFSGELFF; DNA: TGCGCCAGCAGTGAGTGGTTTTCGGGAGAGCTGTTTTTT
size: NA; D: NA; V: TRBV11-2; J: TRBJ2-5; CDR3: CASSRAQTQYF; DNA: TGTGCCAGCAGCCGAGCCCAGACCCAGTACTTC
size: few; D: NA; V: TRBV21-1; J: TRBJ2-5; CDR3: CASSKESRETQYF; DNA: TGTGCCAGCAGCAAAGAGTCCCGAGAGACCCAGTACTTC
size: NA; D: TRBD1; V: TRBV6-4; J: TRBJ2-3; CDR3: CASSWDRSTDTQYF; DNA: TGTGCCAGCAGTTGGGACAGGAGCACAGATACGCAGTATTTT
size: few; D: TRBD1; V: TRBV25-1; J: TRBJ2-2; CDR3: CASSDGRQGWIGELFF; DNA: TGTGCCAGCAGTGATGGACGACAGGGGTGGATCGGGGAGCTGTTTTTT
size: few; D: TRBD2; V: TRBV5-1; J: TRBJ2-3; CDR3: CASSLWLAGTSTDTQYF; DNA: TGCGCCAGCAGCTTGTGGCTAGCGGGAACTAGCACAGATACGCAGTATTTT
size: NA; D: TRBD1; V: TRBV28; J: TRBJ2-1; CDR3: CASSFWDRGHEQFF; DNA: TGTGCCAGCAGTTTTTGGGACAGGGGACATGAGCAGTTCTTC
size: NA; D: NA; V: TRBV18; J: TRBJ1-1; CDR3: CASSPLSNTEAFF; DNA: TGTGCCAGCTCACCACTCTCGAACACTGAAGCTTTCTTT
size: NA; D: NA; V: TRBV6-6; J: TRBJ1-5; CDR3: CASRGGGQGNNQPQHF; DNA: TGTGCCAGCAGGGGGGGAGGGCAGGGAAACAATCAGCCCCAGCATTTT
size: NA; D: NA; V: TRBV18; J: TRBJ1-1; CDR3: CASSPRTSDTEAFF; DNA: TGTGCCAGCTCACCACGTACATCGGACACTGAAGCTTTCTTT
size: NA; D: NA; V: TRBV27; J: TRBJ1-5; CDR3: CASSLGRNSNQPQHF; DNA: TGTGCCAGCAGTTTAGGACGGAATAGCAATCAGCCCCAGCATTTT
size: few; D: TRBD2; V: TRBV15; J: TRBJ2-7; CDR3: CATSRPPLGLAGPSYEQYF; DNA: TGTGCCACCAGCCGGCCCCCGTTGGGACTAGCGGGACCCTCCTACGAGCAGTACTTC
size: NA; D: NA; V: TRBV7-9; J: TRBJ1-1; CDR3: CASGLNTEAFF; DNA: TGTGCCAGCGGCCTGAACACTGAAGCTTTCTTT
size: NA; D: NA; V: TRBV4-2; J: TRBJ2-1; CDR3: CASSTRGNSYNEQFF; DNA: TGTGCCAGCAGCACACGGGGTAACTCCTACAATGAGCAGTTCTTC
size: NA; D: NA; V: TRBV7-2; J: TRBJ2-7; CDR3: CASSLVAGTSSEQYF; DNA: TGTGCCAGCAGCTTAGTTGCCGGGACCAGCAGCGAGCAGTACTTC
size: few; D: NA; V: TRBV11-1; J: TRBJ1-1; CDR3: CASSFRWGGTEAFF; DNA: TGTGCCAGCAGCTTTAGATGGGGTGGCACTGAAGCTTTCTTT
size: NA; D: TRBD1; V: TRBV7-2; J: TRBJ1-4; CDR3: CASSVGQGGEKLFF; DNA: TGTGCCAGCAGCGTCGGACAGGGGGGTGAAAAACTGTTTTTT
size: few; D: NA; V: TRBV7-2; J: TRBJ2-3; CDR3: CASSPSGQGWADTQYF; DNA: TGTGCCAGCAGCCCTAGCGGACAGGGATGGGCAGATACGCAGTATTTT
size: NA; D: NA; V: TRBV6-5; J: TRBJ2-5; CDR3: CASSYGETQYF; DNA: TGTGCCAGCAGTTATGGCGAGACCCAGTACTTC
size: NA; D: TRBD1; V: TRBV25-1; J: TRBJ2-1; CDR3: CASSGGQGAGEQFF; DNA: TGTGCCAGCAGTGGGGGACAGGGGGCAGGGGAGCAGTTCTTC
size: NA; D: NA; V: TRBV18; J: TRBJ2-1; CDR3: CASSRSYNEQFF; DNA: TGTGCCAGCTCACGGTCCTACAATGAGCAGTTCTTC
size: NA; D: NA; V: TRBV10-3; J: TRBJ2-1; CDR3: CAIRSGVSSYNEQFF; DNA: TGTGCCATCAGGTCAGGGGTATCGTCCTACAATGAGCAGTTCTTC
size: NA; D: NA; V: TRBV7-9; J: TRBJ2-1; CDR3: CASSFGGAGDNEQFF; DNA: TGTGCCAGCAGCTTCGGGGGCGCGGGGGACAATGAGCAGTTCTTC
size: few; D: TRBD1; V: TRBV28; J: TRBJ1-1; CDR3: CASTRQGLEAFF; DNA: TGTGCCAGCACTCGACAGGGCCTTGAAGCTTTCTTT
size: few; D: NA; V: TRBV4-2; J: TRBJ2-1; CDR3: CASSQAVSDSYNEQFF; DNA: TGTGCCAGCAGCCAAGCCGTTTCGGACTCCTACAATGAGCAGTTCTTC
size: few; D: TRBD2; V: TRBV19; J: TRBJ2-1; CDR3: CASSILTSANNEQFF; DNA: TGTGCCAGTAGTATCCTGACTAGCGCCAACAATGAGCAGTTCTTC
size: few; D: TRBD2; V: TRBV19; J: TRBJ2-4; CDR3: CATQERGGAKNIQYF; DNA: TGTGCCACCCAGGAGCGGGGTGGGGCCAAAAACATTCAGTACTTC
size: few; D: NA; V: TRBV7-9; J: TRBJ2-3; CDR3: CASSLSSRGGTDTQYF; DNA: TGTGCCAGCAGCTTATCCTCACGGGGAGGCACAGATACGCAGTATTTT
size: few; D: TRBD2; V: TRBV9; J: TRBJ2-2; CDR3: CASSAGLAGTGTGELFF; DNA: TGTGCCAGCAGCGCTGGACTAGCGGGAACTGGCACCGGGGAGCTGTTTTTT
size: few; D: TRBD2; V: TRBV2; J: TRBJ2-1; CDR3: CASNVLAGGPLEQFF; DNA: TGTGCCAGCAATGTACTTGCGGGAGGGCCTCTTGAGCAGTTCTTC
size: few; D: TRBD2; V: TRBV10-2; J: TRBJ2-3; CDR3: CASQRESTDTQYF; DNA: TGCGCCAGCCAGCGGGAGAGCACAGATACGCAGTATTTT
size: NA; D: NA; V: TRBV2; J: TRBJ2-5; CDR3: CASSPPGTWRETQYF; DNA: TGTGCCAGCAGTCCACCTGGGACTTGGCGAGAGACCCAGTACTTC
size: NA; D: NA; V: TRBV7-6; J: TRBJ2-5; CDR3: CASSAAVYQETQYF; DNA: TGTGCCAGCAGCGCGGCCGTGTACCAAGAGACCCAGTACTTC
size: NA; D: NA; V: TRBV7-3; J: TRBJ2-3; CDR3: CASRRSVTDTQYF; DNA: TGTGCCAGCAGGCGCAGTGTCACAGATACGCAGTATTTT
size: few; D: NA; V: TRBV11-1; J: TRBJ2-1; CDR3: CASSFREPTYNEQFF; DNA: TGTGCCAGCAGCTTCCGGGAACCCACCTACAATGAGCAGTTCTTC
size: once; D: TRBD1; V: TRBV5-1; J: TRBJ2-2; CDR3: CASSRDRVFGELFF; DNA: TGCGCCAGCAGTAGGGACAGGGTTTTCGGGGAGCTGTTTTTT
size: NA; D: NA; V: TRBV27; J: TRBJ2-5; CDR3: CASSLVAPPGTRETQYF; DNA: TGTGCCAGCAGTCTAGTAGCGCCACCCGGGACGAGGGAGACCCAGTACTTC
size: few; D: TRBD1; V: TRBV4-2; J: TRBJ1-1; CDR3: CASSHQQGSDTEAFF; DNA: TGTGCCAGCAGCCACCAACAGGGGTCCGACACTGAAGCTTTCTTT
size: few; D: TRBD1; V: TRBV19; J: TRBJ2-1; CDR3: CASSPQTGLREQFF; DNA: TGTGCCAGTAGTCCACAGACAGGGCTTCGGGAGCAGTTCTTC
size: few; D: TRBD1; V: TRBV9; J: TRBJ1-2; CDR3: CASSNRQGSYGYTF; DNA: TGTGCCAGCAGCAACCGACAGGGGTCCTATGGCTACACCTTC
size: few; D: TRBD1; V: TRBV5-1; J: TRBJ2-4; CDR3: CASSLGDSSTKNIQYF; DNA: TGCGCCAGCAGCTTGGGGGACAGCTCGACCAAAAACATTCAGTACTTC
size: NA; D: TRBD1; V: TRBV19; J: TRBJ1-1; CDR3: CASRTGFMNTEAFF; DNA: TGTGCCAGTAGGACAGGGTTCATGAACACTGAAGCTTTCTTT
size: NA; D: NA; V: TRBV20-1; J: TRBJ2-3; CDR3: CSARSPDTQYF; DNA: TGCAGTGCTAGAAGCCCAGATACGCAGTATTTT